Listed below are T cell receptor beta chains from one sample, sequenced in a study of T cell changes during pregnancy in multiple sclerosis. Sequencing used immunoSEQ multiplex PCR; TCRdb keeps in-frame clones, though not all of them. The data show 40,000 or so clones, roughly 91% seen once. Source: CD8+ T cells from peripheral blood mononuclear cells, taken in the third trimester of pregnancy. Receptor source: a female donor with multiple sclerosis, enrolled in a pregnancy study. Both conserved end residues are part of each CDR3. D genes are given only for firm matches. Where a row states a size, it is once, few, many or the class of an expanded clone; other rows omit it.

j_call v_call clone_size d_call cdr3_aa cdr3_nt
TRBJ2-1 TRBV5-1 - TRBD2 CASSLAPGLASYNEQFF TGCGCCAGCAGCTTGGCCCCGGGACTAGCTTCCTACAATGAGCAGTTCTTC
TRBJ2-5 TRBV5-6 - TRBD1 CASSQGPGQGGEETQYF TGTGCCAGCAGCCAGGGCCCTGGACAGGGGGGGGAAGAGACCCAGTACTTC
TRBJ2-1 TRBV5-4 - TRBD2 CASSRLPAGTKYNEQFF TGTGCCAGCAGCCGCTTACCAGCGGGGACGAAATACAATGAGCAGTTCTTC
TRBJ2-3 TRBV7-2 - - CASSLIGGPTDTQYF TGTGCCAGCAGCTTAATCGGGGGTCCCACAGATACGCAGTATTTT
TRBJ2-3 TRBV13 - - CASSFNGGGGWADTQYF TGTGCCAGCAGCTTTAACGGAGGGGGGGGTTGGGCAGATACGCAGTATTTT
TRBJ2-7 TRBV9 - TRBD2 CASSVGEGEQYF TGTGCCAGCAGCGTAGGGGAGGGGGAGCAGTACTTC
TRBJ2-1 TRBV27 - TRBD2 CAIQLRGGNEQFF TGTGCCATCCAATTACGCGGGGGCAATGAGCAGTTCTTC
TRBJ1-3 TRBV5-4 - - CASSSDSRSGNTIYF TGTGCCAGCAGTTCGGACAGCCGCTCTGGAAACACCATATATTTT
TRBJ2-1 TRBV5-6 - - CASSLIGHGEQFF TGTGCCAGCAGCTTGATAGGCCACGGGGAGCAGTTCTTC
TRBJ1-1 TRBV29-1 - - CSVDRVGTEAFF TGCAGCGTTGACAGGGTTGGCACTGAAGCTTTCTTT
TRBJ2-1 TRBV4-1 - - CASSQDPRDEQFF TGCGCCAGCAGCCAAGACCCGAGGGATGAGCAGTTCTTC
TRBJ2-7 TRBV28 - TRBD1 CASSLGQDYEQYF TGTGCCAGCAGTTTGGGACAGGACTACGAGCAGTACTTC
TRBJ1-1 TRBV4-1 - TRBD1 CASSQFDSGGTEAFF TGCGCCAGCAGCCAATTTGATTCAGGGGGCACTGAAGCTTTCTTT
TRBJ2-7 TRBV14 once - CASSQDGGIYEQYF TGTGCCAGCAGCCAAGATGGGGGGATCTACGAGCAGTACTTC
TRBJ1-1 TRBV5-6 - TRBD1 CASSLARDSEGMNTEAFF TGTGCCAGCAGCTTGGCCCGGGACAGCGAGGGGATGAACACTGAAGCTTTCTTT
TRBJ2-1 TRBV4-3 - TRBD2 CASSQGLAGAYNEQFF TGCGCCAGCAGCCAGGGACTAGCGGGGGCTTACAATGAGCAGTTCTTC
TRBJ2-7 TRBV4-3 - TRBD2 CASSQDLGLAGVGQYF TGCGCCAGCAGCCAAGACCTGGGACTAGCGGGGGTTGGGCAGTACTTC
TRBJ2-3 TRBV7-9 few - CASSPRLPEYF TGTGCCAGCAGCCCGCGGCTACCAGAGTATTTT
TRBJ2-7 TRBV10-1 - - CASSVGGETYEQYF TGCGCCAGCAGTGTCGGCGGGGAGACCTACGAGCAGTACTTC
TRBJ1-4 TRBV5-5 - TRBD1 CASSSNLRDSNEKLFF TGTGCCAGCAGCTCGAACCTCCGGGACAGTAATGAAAAACTGTTTTTT
TRBJ1-5 TRBV6-5 few - CASSYDGEHQPQHF TGTGCCAGCAGTTATGACGGGGAGCATCAGCCCCAGCATTTT
TRBJ2-5 TRBV10-3 - TRBD2 CAISESATSGGKQETQYF TGTGCCATCAGTGAGTCGGCGACTAGCGGGGGGAAACAAGAGACCCAGTACTTC
TRBJ2-7 TRBV7-8 - TRBD2 CASSAGTSVSYEQYF TGTGCCAGCAGCGCCGGGACTAGCGTCTCCTACGAGCAGTACTTC
TRBJ1-2 TRBV5-6 - - CATAQGSSYGYTF TGTGCCACCGCTCAGGGGTCTTCCTATGGCTACACCTTC
TRBJ1-4 TRBV9 - - CASNSGAATNEKLFF TGTGCCAGCAATAGCGGGGCTGCAACTAATGAAAAACTGTTTTTT
TRBJ2-7 TRBV30 once TRBD1 CAWSHGTGGNEQYF TGTGCCTGGAGTCATGGGACAGGGGGCAACGAGCAGTACTTC
TRBJ2-1 TRBV4-1 once - CASSQRPGISYNEQFF TGCGCCAGCAGCCAACGCCCGGGGATATCCTACAATGAGCAGTTCTTC
TRBJ2-1 TRBV19 - - CASSIYGGTYNEQFF TGTGCCAGTAGTATTTATGGGGGGACCTACAATGAGCAGTTCTTC
TRBJ2-1 TRBV6-5 - TRBD2 CASTTGGYGEQFF TGTGCCAGCACCACCGGGGGGTACGGTGAGCAGTTCTTC
TRBJ1-2 TRBV19 - - CASSSFQVSRGYTF TGTGCCAGTAGTTCATTCCAGGTTTCCCGCGGCTACACCTTC
TRBJ1-1 TRBV28 - - CASSFGGVFTEAFF TGTGCCAGCAGTTTTGGGGGCGTTTTCACTGAAGCTTTCTTT
TRBJ2-3 TRBV9 - TRBD1 CASSVEQGAGADTQYF TGTGCCAGCAGCGTAGAACAGGGGGCCGGAGCAGATACGCAGTATTTT
TRBJ2-7 TRBV2 - - CASSPGISYEQYF TGTGCCAGCAGCCCCGGGATTTCCTACGAGCAGTACTTC
TRBJ2-3 TRBV6-4 - - CASSEMGGGTDTQYF TGTGCCAGCAGTGAGATGGGGGGTGGCACAGATACGCAGTATTTT
TRBJ1-6 TRBV30 - - CAWSVGHDNSPLHF TGTGCCTGGAGTGTAGGACACGATAATTCACCCCTCCACTTT
TRBJ1-2 TRBV28 once - CASSIRTALYGYTF TGTGCCAGCAGTATCCGGACAGCCCTCTATGGCTACACCTTC
TRBJ1-1 TRBV19 - - CASSIGGSTEAFF TGTGCCAGTAGTATAGGGGGCAGCACTGAAGCTTTCTTT
TRBJ1-2 TRBV15 - TRBD1 CATSLTGQGWYGYTF TGTGCCACCAGCCTGACCGGACAGGGCTGGTATGGCTACACCTTC
TRBJ1-1 TRBV7-9 - - CASSLGRTETNTEAFF TGTGCCAGCAGCTTAGGGAGGACAGAAACGAACACTGAAGCTTTCTTT
TRBJ2-5 TRBV6-1 - TRBD1 CASTQVPGQQETQYF TGTGCCAGCACCCAGGTGCCGGGACAGCAAGAGACCCAGTACTTC
TRBJ1-4 TRBV30 - - CAWSVLGGKLFF TGTGCCTGGAGTGTACTCGGGGGAAAACTGTTTTTT
TRBJ1-1 TRBV19 - - CASSIDRDMNTEAFF TGTGCCAGTAGTATAGATCGAGACATGAACACTGAAGCTTTCTTT
TRBJ1-1 TRBV29-1 once - CSALTRGREAFF TGCAGCGCCCTTACGAGAGGTCGTGAAGCTTTCTTT
TRBJ1-4 TRBV27 - - CASSFFGQGKLFF TGTGCCAGCAGTTTTTTCGGGCAGGGGAAACTGTTTTTT
TRBJ2-1 TRBV5-4 - - CASSFERDSYSYNEQFF TGTGCCAGCAGCTTTGAGAGGGACTCCTACTCCTACAATGAGCAGTTCTTC
TRBJ2-1 TRBV7-8 - TRBD2 CASTLLGGAYNEQFF TGTGCCAGCACCTTACTCGGGGGGGCCTACAATGAGCAGTTCTTC
TRBJ1-1 TRBV5-6 - TRBD1 CASREGQGYTEAFF TGTGCCAGCAGAGAGGGACAGGGATACACTGAAGCTTTCTTT